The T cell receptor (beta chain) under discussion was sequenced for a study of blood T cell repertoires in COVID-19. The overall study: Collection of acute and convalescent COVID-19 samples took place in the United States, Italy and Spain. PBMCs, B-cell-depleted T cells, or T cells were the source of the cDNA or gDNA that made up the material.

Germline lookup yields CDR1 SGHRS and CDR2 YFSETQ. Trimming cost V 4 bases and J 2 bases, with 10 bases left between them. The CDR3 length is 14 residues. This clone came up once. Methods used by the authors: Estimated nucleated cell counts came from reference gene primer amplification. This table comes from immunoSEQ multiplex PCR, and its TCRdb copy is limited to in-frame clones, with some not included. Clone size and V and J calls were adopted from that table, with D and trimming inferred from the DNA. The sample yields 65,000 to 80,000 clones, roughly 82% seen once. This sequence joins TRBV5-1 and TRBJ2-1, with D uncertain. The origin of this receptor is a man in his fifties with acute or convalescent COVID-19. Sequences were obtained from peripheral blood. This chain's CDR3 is CASSPGSTYNEQFF. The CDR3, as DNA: TGCGCCAGCAGCCCCGGTTCCACCTACAATGAGCAGTTCTTC.